This entry concerns a single T cell receptor (beta chain). The data were obtained in a study of blood T cell repertoires in COVID-19. Study at large: T cells, B-cell-depleted T cells, or PBMCs supplied cDNA or gDNA.

V dropped 4 bases and J dropped 9 bases, with 12 bases sitting between them. The CDR3 has 12 residues. Germline CDR1 reads MDHEN; CDR2 reads SYDVKM. TCRdb keeps only in-frame clones here, not all; method: immunoSEQ multiplex PCR. This repertoire shows 200,000 to 250,000 clones, over 75% found once; its top ten account for approximately 4.3%. The rearrangement joins TRBV28 to TRBJ1-1, with D possibly TRBD1 on 6 matching bases. The sequenced material came from PBMCs or T cells enriched from blood (not recorded which). The TCR comes from a man aged 25-40 years with acute COVID-19. CDR3 residues: CASSSADSQAFF. In DNA, the CDR3 is TGTGCCAGCAGTTCAGCGGACAGTCAAGCTTTCTTT.